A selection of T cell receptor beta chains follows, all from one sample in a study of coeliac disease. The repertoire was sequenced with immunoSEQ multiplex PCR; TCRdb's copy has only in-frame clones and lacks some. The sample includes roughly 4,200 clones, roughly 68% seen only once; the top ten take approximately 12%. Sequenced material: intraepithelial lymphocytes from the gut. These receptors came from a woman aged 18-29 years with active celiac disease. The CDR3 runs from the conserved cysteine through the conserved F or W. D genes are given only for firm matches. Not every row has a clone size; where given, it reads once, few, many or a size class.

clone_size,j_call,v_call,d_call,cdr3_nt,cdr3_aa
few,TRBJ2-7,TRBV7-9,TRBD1,TGTGCCAGCAGCCACCGGGACAGCTCCTACGAGCAGTACTTC,CASSHRDSSYEQYF
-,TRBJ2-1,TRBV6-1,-,TGTGCCAGCAGTGGATCGTTAGAGCCCTACAATGAGCAGTTCTTC,CASSGSLEPYNEQFF
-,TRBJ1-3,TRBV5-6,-,TGTGCCAGCAGCTTTACGACAGGCTCTGGAAACACCATATATTTT,CASSFTTGSGNTIYF
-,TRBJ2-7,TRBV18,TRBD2,TGTGCCAGCTCACCAAACCTTCGGGGGGAAGAGCAGTACTTC,CASSPNLRGEEQYF
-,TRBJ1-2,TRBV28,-,TGTGCCAGCAGTTCCAGTACCCGGGAGGTATATGGCTACACCTTC,CASSSSTREVYGYTF
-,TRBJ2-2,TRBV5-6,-,TGTGCCAGCAGCTTGGACGGGGGATACACCGGGGAGCTGTTTTTT,CASSLDGGYTGELFF
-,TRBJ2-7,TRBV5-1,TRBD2,TGCGCCAGCAGCTTCGCGGGAGTCGGTTACGAGCAGTACTTC,CASSFAGVGYEQYF
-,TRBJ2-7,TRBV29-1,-,TGCAGCGTCTTAGCGGATCTCTCCTACGAGCAGTACTTC,CSVLADLSYEQYF
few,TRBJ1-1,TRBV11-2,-,TGTGCCAGCAGCTTAGGGGGCGAAGCTTTCTTT,CASSLGGEAFF
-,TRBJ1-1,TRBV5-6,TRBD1,TGTGCCAGCAGCTTGCCGCGGACAGGGATGAACACTGAAGCTTTCTTT,CASSLPRTGMNTEAFF
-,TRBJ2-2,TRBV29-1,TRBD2,TGCAGCGTCCGACTAGCGGGGGACACCGGGGAGCTGTTTTTT,CSVRLAGDTGELFF
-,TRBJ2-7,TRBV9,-,TGTGCCAGCAGCCTCCGGGACACCAGCTCCTACGAGCAGTACTTC,CASSLRDTSSYEQYF
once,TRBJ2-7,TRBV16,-,TGTGCCAGCAGCCCCTTGAGCCCCTACGAGCAGTACTTC,CASSPLSPYEQYF
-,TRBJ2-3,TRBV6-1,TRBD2,TGTGCCAGCAGTGAATTGGTAGCGGGGGGGCCTACAGATACGCAGTATTTT,CASSELVAGGPTDTQYF
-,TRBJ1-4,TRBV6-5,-,TGTGCCAGTACGAACGCAGGAAATGAAAAACTGTTTTTT,CASTNAGNEKLFF
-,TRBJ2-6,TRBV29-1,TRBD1,TGCAGCGTTGTCGGACAGGCTGCCTCTGGGGCCAACGTCCTGACTTTC,CSVVGQAASGANVLTF
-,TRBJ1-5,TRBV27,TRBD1,TGTGCCAGCAGTTTCGGGACAGGGAATGGTCAGCCCCAGCATTTT,CASSFGTGNGQPQHF
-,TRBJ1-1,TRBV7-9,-,TGTGCCAGCAGCTTAGCGCAGGGGCGGAAGGCTGAAGCTTTCTTT,CASSLAQGRKAEAFF
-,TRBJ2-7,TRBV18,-,TGTGCCAGCTCACCACAGGACTCTCCTCTCGAGCAGTACTTC,CASSPQDSPLEQYF
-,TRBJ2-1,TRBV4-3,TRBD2,TGCGCCAGCAGCCAAGGGGACTATTACAATGAGCAGTTCTTC,CASSQGDYYNEQFF
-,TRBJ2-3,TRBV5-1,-,TGCGCCAGCAGCTTGGGGCAGGTCAGCACAGATACGCAGTATTTT,CASSLGQVSTDTQYF
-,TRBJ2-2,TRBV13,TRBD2,TGTGCCAGCAGCCCTGGGACTAGCGGGAGCGGGACCGGGGAGCTGTTTTTT,CASSPGTSGSGTGELFF
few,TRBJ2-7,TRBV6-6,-,TGTGCCAGCAGCCTACCCCGGGTCTTAAGTAGCGAGCAGTACTTC,CASSLPRVLSSEQYF
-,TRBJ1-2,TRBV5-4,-,TGTGCCAGCAGCTTTCGGTCGGTTCCGTATGGCTACACCTTC,CASSFRSVPYGYTF
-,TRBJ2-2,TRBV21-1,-,TGTGCCAGCAGCGAAATCGGGGGGGCCGCGAACACCGGGGAGCTGTTTTTT,CASSEIGGAANTGELFF
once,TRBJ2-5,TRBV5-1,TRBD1,TGCGCCAGCAGCTTGGTCACCGGGACAGGACAAGAGACCCAGTACTTC,CASSLVTGTGQETQYF
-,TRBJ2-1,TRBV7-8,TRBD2,TGTGCCAGCAGCTCCCCGTGGCGGGAGAGGCCCGATGAGCAGTTCTTC,CASSSPWRERPDEQFF
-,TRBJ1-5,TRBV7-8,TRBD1,TGTGCCAGCAGCACGGGACAGGGCAATCAGCCCCAGCATTTT,CASSTGQGNQPQHF
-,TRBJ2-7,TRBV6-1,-,TGTGCCAGCAGAACAGGGAACACCTACGAGCAGTACTTC,CASRTGNTYEQYF
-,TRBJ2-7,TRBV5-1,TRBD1,TGCGCCAGCAGCCGGGGGACAGGGAACTACGAGCAGTACTTC,CASSRGTGNYEQYF
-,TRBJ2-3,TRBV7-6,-,TGTGCCAGCAGCCGGGTAGAAAGAAGCACAGATACGCAGTATTTT,CASSRVERSTDTQYF
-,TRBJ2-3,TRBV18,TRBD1,TGTGCCAGCTCACCGCTTCGGACAGGGGGCGCGGGGACAGATACGCAGTATTTT,CASSPLRTGGAGTDTQYF
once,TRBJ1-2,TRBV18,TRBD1,TGTGCCAGCTCACCAACCCAGGGGGTCAACTATGGCTACACCTTC,CASSPTQGVNYGYTF
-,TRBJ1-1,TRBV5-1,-,TGCGCCAGCAGCTTGGCCGGGAGGCCCACTGAAGCTTTCTTT,CASSLAGRPTEAFF
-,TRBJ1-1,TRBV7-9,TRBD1,TGTGCCAGCAGCATAGGACAGGTCGACACTGAAGCTTTCTTT,CASSIGQVDTEAFF
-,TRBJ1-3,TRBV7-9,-,TGTGCCAGCAGCCAAGATTGGGCGTTTGCTGGAAACACCATATATTTT,CASSQDWAFAGNTIYF
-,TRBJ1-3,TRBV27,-,TGTGCCAGCAGTTTATCGAGGGGACAAGGAAACACCATATATTTT,CASSLSRGQGNTIYF
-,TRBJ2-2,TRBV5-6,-,TGTGCCAGCAGCTTTACCGGGGGCACCGGGGAGCTGTTTTTT,CASSFTGGTGELFF
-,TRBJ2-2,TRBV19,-,TGTGCCAGTAGTATACCCAGGATTCCGGGAGAGCTGTTTTTT,CASSIPRIPGELFF
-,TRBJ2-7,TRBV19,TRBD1,TGTGCCAGTAGTCTTGGACAGGACAAAGAGCAGTACTTC,CASSLGQDKEQYF
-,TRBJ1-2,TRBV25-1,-,TGTGCCAGCAGTGGACCCCGGGGAGGGGGGAGCTACACCTTC,CASSGPRGGGSYTF
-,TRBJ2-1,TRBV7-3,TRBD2,TGTGCCAGCAGCGCAAGCGGGGGGGCCGGAGAGCAGTTCTTC,CASSASGGAGEQFF
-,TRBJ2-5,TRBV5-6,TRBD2,TGTGCCAGCAGCTTGGGACTAGCCGGAGGGGAAGAGACCCAGTACTTC,CASSLGLAGGEETQYF
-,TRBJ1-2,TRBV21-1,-,TGTGCCAGCAGCAAGAACCGGGGGTGGTATGGCTACACCTTC,CASSKNRGWYGYTF
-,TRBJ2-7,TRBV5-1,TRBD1,TGCGCCAGCAGCCGGGGGACAGGGAACTACGAGCAGTACTTC,CASSRGTGNYEQYF
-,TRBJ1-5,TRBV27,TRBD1,TGTGCCAGCAGCTTAACGACAGGGGAACAGCCCCAGCATTTT,CASSLTTGEQPQHF
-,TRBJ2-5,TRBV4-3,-,TGCGCCAGCAGCCGGGCCCTCCAAGAGACCCAGTACTTC,CASSRALQETQYF
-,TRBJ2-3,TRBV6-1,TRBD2,TGTGCCAGCAGTGCTGGGGCGGGAGGGGGATCGGATACGCAGTATTTT,CASSAGAGGGSDTQYF
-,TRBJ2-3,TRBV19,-,TGTGCCAGTAGTATTAGCGGAAGCACAGATACGCAGTATTTT,CASSISGSTDTQYF
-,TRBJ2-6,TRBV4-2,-,TGTGCCAGCAGCTCCCTCTTAGCTGGGGCCAACGTCCTGACTTTC,CASSSLLAGANVLTF
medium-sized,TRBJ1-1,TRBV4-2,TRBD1,TGTGCCAGCAGCCAAGAAGGACAGGGCACTGAAGCTTTCTTT,CASSQEGQGTEAFF
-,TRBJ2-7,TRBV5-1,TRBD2,TGCGCCAGCAGCCCTTTACCGGGACTATACGAGCAGTACTTC,CASSPLPGLYEQYF
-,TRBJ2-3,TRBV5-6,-,TGTGCCAGCAGCTTGGCCCCACAGGGTACAGATACGCAGTATTTT,CASSLAPQGTDTQYF
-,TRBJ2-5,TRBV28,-,TGTGCCAGTACCAAGGCAGGGGAGACCCAGTACTTC,CASTKAGETQYF
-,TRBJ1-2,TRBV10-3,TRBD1,TGTGCCATCAGTGGCGGGACAGGGGGCAGCTATGGCTACACCTTC,CAISGGTGGSYGYTF
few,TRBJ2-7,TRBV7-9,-,TGTGCCAGCACCATGGGAGGGGGTAACTCCTACGAGCAGTACTTC,CASTMGGGNSYEQYF
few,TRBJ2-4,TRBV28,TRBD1,TGTGCCAGCAGTGAACAGGGGGCACGGGGAAACATTCAGTACTTC,CASSEQGARGNIQYF
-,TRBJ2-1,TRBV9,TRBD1,TGTGCCAGCAGCGTAGGCCCAGGGGGCGCGGTTAATGAGCAGTTCTTC,CASSVGPGGAVNEQFF
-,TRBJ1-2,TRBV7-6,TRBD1,TGTGCCAGCAGCCCGCGGACAGGGGGCTATGGCTACACCTTC,CASSPRTGGYGYTF
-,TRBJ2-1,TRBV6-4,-,TGTGCCAGCAGTCCGGAGTTGGGTTCCTACAATGAGCAGTTCTTC,CASSPELGSYNEQFF